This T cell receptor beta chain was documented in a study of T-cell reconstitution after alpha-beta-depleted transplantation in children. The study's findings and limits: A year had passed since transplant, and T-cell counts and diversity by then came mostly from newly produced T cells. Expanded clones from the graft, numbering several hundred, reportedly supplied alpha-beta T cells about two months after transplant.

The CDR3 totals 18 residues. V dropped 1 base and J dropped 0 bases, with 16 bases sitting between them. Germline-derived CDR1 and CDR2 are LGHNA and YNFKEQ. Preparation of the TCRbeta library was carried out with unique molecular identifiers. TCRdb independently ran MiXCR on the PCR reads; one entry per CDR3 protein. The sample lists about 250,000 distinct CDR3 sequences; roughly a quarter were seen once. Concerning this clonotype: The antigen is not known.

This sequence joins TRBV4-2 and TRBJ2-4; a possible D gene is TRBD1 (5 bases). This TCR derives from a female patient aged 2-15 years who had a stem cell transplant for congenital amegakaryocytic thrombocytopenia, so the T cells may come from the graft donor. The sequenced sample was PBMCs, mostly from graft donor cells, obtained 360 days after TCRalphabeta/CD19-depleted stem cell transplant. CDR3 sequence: CASSQGVLDSLAKNIQYF. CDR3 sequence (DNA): TGTGCCAGCAGCCAAGGTGTTCTAGACAGTCTAGCCAAAAACATTCAGTACTTC.